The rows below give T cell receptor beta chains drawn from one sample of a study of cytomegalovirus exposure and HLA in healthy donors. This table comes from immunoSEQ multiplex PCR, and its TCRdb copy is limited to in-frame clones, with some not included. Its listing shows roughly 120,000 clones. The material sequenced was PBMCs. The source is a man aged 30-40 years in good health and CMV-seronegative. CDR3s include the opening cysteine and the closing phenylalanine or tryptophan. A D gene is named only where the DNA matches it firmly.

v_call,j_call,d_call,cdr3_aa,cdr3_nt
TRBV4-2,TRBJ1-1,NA,CASSQVRGNTEAFF,TGTGCCAGCAGCCAAGTTCGGGGGAACACTGAAGCTTTCTTT
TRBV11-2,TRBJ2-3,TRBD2,CASSLLAGVVNTQYF,TGTGCCAGCAGCTTACTAGCGGGGGTGGTAAATACGCAGTATTTT
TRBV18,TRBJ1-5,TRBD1,CASSLDRVPNQPQHF,TGTGCCAGCTCACTGGACAGGGTCCCTAATCAGCCCCAGCATTTT
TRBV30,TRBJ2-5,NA,CASNVVRGETQYF,TGTGCCTCGAATGTCGTGAGGGGGGAGACCCAGTACTTC
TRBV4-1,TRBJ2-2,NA,CASSQGGGGLFF,TGCGCCAGCAGCCAAGGAGGAGGCGGGCTGTTTTTT
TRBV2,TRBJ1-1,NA,CASSVTGTEAFF,TGTGCCAGCAGTGTGACGGGAACTGAAGCTTTCTTT
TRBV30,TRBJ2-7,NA,CASPGRFGEQYF,TGTGCCTCACCAGGGAGGTTCGGCGAGCAGTACTTC
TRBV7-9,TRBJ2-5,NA,CASSSPREWETQYF,TGTGCCAGCAGCTCGCCACGCGAGTGGGAGACCCAGTACTTC
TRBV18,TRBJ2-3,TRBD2,CASSRLAGVRTDTQYF,TGTGCCAGCTCCCGACTAGCGGGGGTCCGCACAGATACGCAGTATTTT
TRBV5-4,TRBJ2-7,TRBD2,CASSGRTSGGSEQYF,TGTGCCAGCAGCGGGCGGACTAGCGGGGGCTCCGAGCAGTACTTC
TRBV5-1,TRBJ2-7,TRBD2,CASARTSSNEQYF,TGCGCCAGCGCGAGGACTAGCAGCAACGAGCAGTACTTC
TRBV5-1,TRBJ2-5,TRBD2,CASSLGTSGSETQYF,TGCGCCAGCAGCCTCGGGACTAGCGGGTCGGAGACCCAGTACTTC
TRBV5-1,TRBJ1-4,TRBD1,CASSLFGTGSNEKLFF,TGCGCCAGCAGCTTGTTCGGGACAGGGTCTAATGAAAAACTGTTTTTT
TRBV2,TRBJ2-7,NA,CASSAIQTYEQYF,TGTGCCAGCAGCGCCATACAGACCTACGAGCAGTACTTC
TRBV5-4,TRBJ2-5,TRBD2,CASSLARAGGTETQYF,TGTGCCAGCAGCTTGGCCCGGGCGGGGGGAACAGAGACCCAGTACTTC
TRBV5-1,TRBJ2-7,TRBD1,CASRTDRAYEQYF,TGCGCCAGCAGAACCGACAGGGCCTACGAGCAGTACTTC
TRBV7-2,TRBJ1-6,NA,CASSSSGQYNSPLHF,TGTGCCAGCAGCTCATCCGGACAGTATAATTCACCCCTCCACTTT
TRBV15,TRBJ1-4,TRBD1,CATTDRENEKLFF,TGTGCCACTACCGACAGGGAGAATGAAAAACTGTTTTTT
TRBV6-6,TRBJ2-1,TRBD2,CASSLPSGGAEREQFF,TGTGCCAGCAGTTTACCCAGCGGGGGGGCCGAGAGAGAGCAGTTCTTC
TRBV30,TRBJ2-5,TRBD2,CAWSLGAGGRWETQYF,TGTGCCTGGTCCCTAGGGGCGGGGGGGAGGTGGGAGACCCAGTACTTC
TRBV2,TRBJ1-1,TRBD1,CATLGDRGAAEAFF,TGTGCCACACTAGGGGACAGGGGCGCCGCTGAAGCTTTCTTT
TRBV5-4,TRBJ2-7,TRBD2,CASSPPGTRSYEQYF,TGTGCCAGCAGCCCCCCGGGGACTAGATCCTACGAGCAGTACTTC
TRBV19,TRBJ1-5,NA,CASSTRLNLAGNQPQHF,TGTGCCAGTAGTACCCGCTTAAACCTTGCGGGCAATCAGCCCCAGCATTTT
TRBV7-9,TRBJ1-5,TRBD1,CASSFTGDQPQHF,TGTGCCAGCAGTTTCACAGGGGATCAGCCCCAGCATTTT
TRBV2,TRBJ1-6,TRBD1,CASSPGAGTASSPLHF,TGTGCCAGCAGCCCCGGGGCCGGGACAGCGTCTTCACCCCTCCACTTT